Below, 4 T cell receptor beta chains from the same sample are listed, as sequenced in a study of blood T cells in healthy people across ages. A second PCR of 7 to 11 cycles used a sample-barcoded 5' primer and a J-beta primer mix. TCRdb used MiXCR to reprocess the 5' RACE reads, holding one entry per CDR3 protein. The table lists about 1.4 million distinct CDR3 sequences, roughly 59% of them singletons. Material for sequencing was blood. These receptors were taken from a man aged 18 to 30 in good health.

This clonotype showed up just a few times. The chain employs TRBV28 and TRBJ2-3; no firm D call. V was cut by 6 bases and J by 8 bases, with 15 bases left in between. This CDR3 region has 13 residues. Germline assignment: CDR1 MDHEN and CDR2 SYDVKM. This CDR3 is CASRLPSSGTQYF. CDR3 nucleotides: TGTGCCAGCAGGCTGCCATCCTCGGGTACGCAGTATTTT.

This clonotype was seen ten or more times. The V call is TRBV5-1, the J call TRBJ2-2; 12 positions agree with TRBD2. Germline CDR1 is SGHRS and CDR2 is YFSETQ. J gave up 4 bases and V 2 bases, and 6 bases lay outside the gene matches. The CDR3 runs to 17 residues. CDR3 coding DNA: TGCGCCAGCAGCTTCCTAGCGGGAGGGCCGACCACCGGGGAGCTGTTTTTT. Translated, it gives CASSFLAGGPTTGELFF.

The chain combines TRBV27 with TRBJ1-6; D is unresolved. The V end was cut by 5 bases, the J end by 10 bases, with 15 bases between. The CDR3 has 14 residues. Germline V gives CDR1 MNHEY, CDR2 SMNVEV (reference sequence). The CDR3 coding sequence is TGTGCCAGCAGTCCCCTGGTTTTGAACTCACCCCTCCACTTT. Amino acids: CASSPLVLNSPLHF.

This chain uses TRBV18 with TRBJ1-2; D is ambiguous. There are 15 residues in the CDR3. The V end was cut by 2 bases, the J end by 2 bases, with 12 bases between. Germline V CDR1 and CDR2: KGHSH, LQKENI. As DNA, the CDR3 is TGTGCCAGCTCACCATCTCTTGGAGTGAACTATGGCTACACCTTC. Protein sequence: CASSPSLGVNYGYTF.